This TCR beta chain comes out of a study of T cells in localized non-small cell lung cancer. There are 14 residues in the CDR3. Trimming took 4 bases from V and 0 from J, leaving 8 bases between them. Germline CDR1 SGHRS, CDR2 YFSETQ. Assay: immunoSEQ multiplex PCR; the TCRdb copy retains only in-frame clones and omits some. The table has some 56,000 clones, more than 80% seen once. Sequencing used peripheral blood, obtained before any cancer treatment. The chain is built from TRBV5-1 and TRBJ1-3, with unresolved D. The sequence derives from a woman aged 40 to 75 with stage I lung adenocarcinoma. The CDR3 DNA sequence: TGCGCCAGCAGCCGGACTGTCTCTGGAAACACCATATATTTT. The encoded protein is CASSRTVSGNTIYF. The full variable domain, with the rest looked up from reference TRBV5-1 and TRBJ1-3, is KAGVTQTPRYLIKTRGQQVTLSCSPISGHRSVSWYQQTPGQGLQFLFEYFSETQRNKGNFPGRFSGRQFSNSRSEMNVSTLELGDSALYLCASSRTVSGNTIYFGEGSWLTVV.